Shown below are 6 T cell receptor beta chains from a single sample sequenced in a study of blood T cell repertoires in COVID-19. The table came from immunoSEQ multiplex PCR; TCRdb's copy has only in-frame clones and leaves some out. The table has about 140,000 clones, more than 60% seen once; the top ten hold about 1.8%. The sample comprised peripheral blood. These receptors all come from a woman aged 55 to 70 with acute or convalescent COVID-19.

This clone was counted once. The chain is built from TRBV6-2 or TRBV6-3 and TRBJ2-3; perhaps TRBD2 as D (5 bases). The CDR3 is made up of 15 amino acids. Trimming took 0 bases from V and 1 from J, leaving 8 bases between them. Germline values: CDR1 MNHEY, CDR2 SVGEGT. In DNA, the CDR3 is TGTGCCAGCAGTTACTCGAGGGCCGGCACAGATACGCAGTATTTT. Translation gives CASSYSRAGTDTQYF.

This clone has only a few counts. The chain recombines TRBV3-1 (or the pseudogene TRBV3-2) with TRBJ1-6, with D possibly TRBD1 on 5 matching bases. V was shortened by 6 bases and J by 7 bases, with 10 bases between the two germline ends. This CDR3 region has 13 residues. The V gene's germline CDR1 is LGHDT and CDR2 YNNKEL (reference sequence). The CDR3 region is CASRGGNNSPLHF. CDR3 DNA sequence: TGTGCCAGCAGGGGGGGGAACAATTCACCCCTCCACTTT.

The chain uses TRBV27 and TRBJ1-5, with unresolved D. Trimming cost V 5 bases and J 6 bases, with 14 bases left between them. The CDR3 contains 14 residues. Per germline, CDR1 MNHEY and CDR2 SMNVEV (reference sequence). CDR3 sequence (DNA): TGTGCCAGCAGTCTCCGGACGGAGGGTCAGCCCCAGCATTTT. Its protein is CASSLRTEGQPQHF.

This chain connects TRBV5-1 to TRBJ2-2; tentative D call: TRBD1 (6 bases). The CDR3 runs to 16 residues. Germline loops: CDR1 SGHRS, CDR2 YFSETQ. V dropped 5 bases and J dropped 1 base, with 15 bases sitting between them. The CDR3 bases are TGCGCCAGCAGAGGTGGTCCGACAGGGAACACCGGGGAGCTGTTTTTT. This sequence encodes CASRGGPTGNTGELFF.

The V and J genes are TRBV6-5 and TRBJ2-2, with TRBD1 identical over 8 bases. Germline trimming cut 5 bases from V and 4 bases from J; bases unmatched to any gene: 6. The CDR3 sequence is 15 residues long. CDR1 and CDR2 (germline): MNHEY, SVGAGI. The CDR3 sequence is CASSPGQGSTGELFF. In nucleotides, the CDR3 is TGTGCCAGCAGTCCCGGACAGGGATCCACCGGGGAGCTGTTTTTT.

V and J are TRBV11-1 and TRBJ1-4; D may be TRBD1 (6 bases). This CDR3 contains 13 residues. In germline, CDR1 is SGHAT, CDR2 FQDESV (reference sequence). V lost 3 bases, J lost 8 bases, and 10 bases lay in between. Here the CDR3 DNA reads TGTGCCAGCAGCTTCGGGACAAACGAAAAACTGTTTTTT. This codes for CASSFGTNEKLFF.